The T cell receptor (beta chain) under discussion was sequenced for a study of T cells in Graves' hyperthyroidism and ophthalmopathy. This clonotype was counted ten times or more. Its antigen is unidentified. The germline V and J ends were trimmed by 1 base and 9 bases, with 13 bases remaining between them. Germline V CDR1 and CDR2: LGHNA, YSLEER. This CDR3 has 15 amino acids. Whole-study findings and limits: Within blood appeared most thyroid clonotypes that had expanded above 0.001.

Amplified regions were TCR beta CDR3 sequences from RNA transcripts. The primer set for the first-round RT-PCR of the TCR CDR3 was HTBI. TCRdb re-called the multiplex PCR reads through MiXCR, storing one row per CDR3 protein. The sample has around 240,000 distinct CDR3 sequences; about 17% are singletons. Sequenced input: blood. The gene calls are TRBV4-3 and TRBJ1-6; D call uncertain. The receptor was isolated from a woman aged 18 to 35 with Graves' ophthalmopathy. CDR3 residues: CASSQVVGSASPLHF. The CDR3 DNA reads TGCGCCAGCAGCCAAGTAGTGGGGAGTGCTTCACCCCTCCACTTT.